This T cell receptor beta chain was captured by sequencing in a study of blood T cells in healthy people across ages. As concerns this clonotype: What it binds is unknown.

CDR1 MDHEN and CDR2 SYDVKM come from the germline V gene. The CDR3 is 14 amino acids. The donors, healthy Caucasians from Russia, were aged roughly 6 to 90. For the second PCR, which ran for about 6 to 11 cycles, a sample-barcoded 5' primer and a J-beta primer mix were used. TCRdb reprocessed the 5' RACE reads via MiXCR and lists one record per CDR3 protein. This sample carries some 550,000 distinct CDR3 sequences, around 48% of them seen once, and the ten largest clones take 20% to 25%. Points from the study as a whole: Getting older went along with TCR beta diversity per million T cells dropping roughly linearly. TCR beta diversity correlated strongly with naive T cell percentage. Long-lived and aged donors differed, with more naive CD4+ cells and higher diversity in the long-lived.

The sequenced material came from blood. J is TRBJ2-1 and V is TRBV28; tentatively, D is TRBD1 (6 bases). The DNA end favors TRBJ2-7, so the J call may be wrong. This receptor was taken from a man older than 75 in good health. CDR3: CASISGTLTYEQYF. CDR3 DNA: TGTGCCAGCATTTCCGGGACACTAACCTACGAGCAGTACTTC.